A selection of T cell receptor beta chains follows, all from one sample in a study of early stage breast cancer tumors. Measured with immunoSEQ multiplex PCR; TCRdb has only the in-frame clones, and not every one. The table has approximately 7,400 clones, approximately 66% seen once. The material sequenced was breast tumor tissue. The receptors shown here come from a person between 65 and 79 years old with breast cancer. Both conserved end residues are part of each CDR3. The order of the fields is J gene, D gene, V gene, CDR3 length, CDR3 DNA, CDR3 protein. A D gene is named only where the DNA matches it firmly.

TRBJ2-1 | . | TRBV6-6 | 13 | TGTGCCAGCAGTCCCCGCGACTACAATGAGCAGTTCTTC | CASSPRDYNEQFF
TRBJ2-5 | TRBD1 | TRBV30 | 14 | TGTGCCTGGTTCAGGACAGGGCGTCAAGAGACCCAGTACTTC | CAWFRTGRQETQYF
TRBJ2-5 | TRBD2 | TRBV5-1 | 13 | TGCGCCAGCAGAGACGCGGGGGTGGAGACCCAGTACTTC | CASRDAGVETQYF
TRBJ1-6 | TRBD1 | TRBV9 | 16 | TGTGCCAGCAGAAAGGGTGAGGGACAGGATAATTCACCCCTCCACTTT | CASRKGEGQDNSPLHF
TRBJ2-1 | TRBD2 | TRBV5-4 | 19 | TGTGCCAGCAGCTTTGGGAAGACTAGCCTGAAACGATCCTACAATGAGCAGTTCTTC | CASSFGKTSLKRSYNEQFF
TRBJ2-3 | TRBD1 | TRBV5-1 | 16 | TGCGCCAGCAGCTTACTCCGGGACAGGGGAACAGATACGCAGTATTTT | CASSLLRDRGTDTQYF
TRBJ2-2 | . | TRBV29-1 | 14 | TGCAGCGCCTCACCTAGCAGCTCCGCCGGGGAGCTGTTTTTT | CSASPSSSAGELFF
TRBJ2-7 | TRBD2 | TRBV4-3 | 14 | TGCGCCAGCAGCCGACTAGCATCTAGCTACGAGCAGTACTTC | CASSRLASSYEQYF
TRBJ1-5 | . | TRBV7-2 | 16 | TGTGCCAGCAGCTTAGGAGGGTGGGTTTACAATCAGCCCCAGCATTTT | CASSLGGWVYNQPQHF
TRBJ1-2 | . | TRBV30 | 13 | TGTGCCTGCGCTCGGGGGTATAACTATGGCTACACCTTC | CACARGYNYGYTF
TRBJ1-1 | . | TRBV6-6 | 13 | TGTGCCAGCTACAGCGGGAGAGACGCTAAAGCTTTCTTT | CASYSGRDAKAFF
TRBJ2-2 | TRBD1 | TRBV13 | 14 | TGTGCCGCTGCAGAGACAGGGGCCACCGGGGAGCTGTTTTTT | CAAAETGATGELFF
TRBJ1-6 | . | TRBV27 | 15 | TGTGCCAGCAGTTTACGGCGACAGAATAATTCACCCCTCCACTTT | CASSLRRQNNSPLHF